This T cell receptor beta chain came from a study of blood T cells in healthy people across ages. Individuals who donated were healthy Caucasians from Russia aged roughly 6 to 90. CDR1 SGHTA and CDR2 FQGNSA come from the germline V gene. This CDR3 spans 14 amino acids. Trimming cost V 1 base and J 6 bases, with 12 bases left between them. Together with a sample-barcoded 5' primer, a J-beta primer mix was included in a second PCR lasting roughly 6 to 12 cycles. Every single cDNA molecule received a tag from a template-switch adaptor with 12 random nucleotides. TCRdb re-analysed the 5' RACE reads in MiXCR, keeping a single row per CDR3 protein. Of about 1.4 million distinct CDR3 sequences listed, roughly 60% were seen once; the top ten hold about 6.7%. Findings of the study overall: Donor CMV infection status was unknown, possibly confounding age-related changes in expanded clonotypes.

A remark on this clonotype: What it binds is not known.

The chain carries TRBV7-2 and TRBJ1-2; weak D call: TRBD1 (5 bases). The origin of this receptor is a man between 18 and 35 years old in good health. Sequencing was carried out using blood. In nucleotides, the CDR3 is TGTGCCAGCAGCTTAGTGGGGGGATGGAATGGCTACACCTTC. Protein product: CASSLVGGWNGYTF.